This T cell receptor beta chain was obtained from a study of blood T cell repertoires in COVID-19. The germline V and J ends were trimmed by 2 bases and 8 bases, with 6 bases remaining between them. Germline CDR1 SGHAT, CDR2 FQNNGV. CDR3 size: 11 residues. Original processing methods: Cell counts per sample came from amplifying reference gene primers. The protocol was immunoSEQ multiplex PCR, while the TCRdb copy is restricted to in-frame clones and leaves out a portion. V and J calls and clone size are as listed in that table; D and trimming were resolved from the DNA. The table lists about 350,000 clones, about 90% of them singletons. Participants were placed into cohorts based on the clinical history they reported.

The sequenced sample was PBMCs or T cells enriched from blood (not recorded which). This clonotype was sampled from a woman aged 25 to 39 who had recovered from COVID-19. The V and J genes are TRBV11-2 and TRBJ1-1; D uncertain. The CDR3 sequence is CASSLKQEAFF. CDR3 in DNA: TGTGCCAGCAGCTTAAAACAGGAAGCTTTCTTT.